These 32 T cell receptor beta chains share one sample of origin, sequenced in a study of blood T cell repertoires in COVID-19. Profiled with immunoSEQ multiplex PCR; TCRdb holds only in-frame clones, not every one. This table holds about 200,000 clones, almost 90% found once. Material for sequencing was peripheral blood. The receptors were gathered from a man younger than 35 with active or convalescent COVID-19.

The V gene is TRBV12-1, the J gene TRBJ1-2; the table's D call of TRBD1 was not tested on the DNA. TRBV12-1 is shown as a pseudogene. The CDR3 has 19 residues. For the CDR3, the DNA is TGTGCCAGCAGCGCCACAAACTTTCAGGGGGCCGGCCTAATCTATGGCTACACCTTC. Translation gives CASSATNFQGAGLIYGYTF.

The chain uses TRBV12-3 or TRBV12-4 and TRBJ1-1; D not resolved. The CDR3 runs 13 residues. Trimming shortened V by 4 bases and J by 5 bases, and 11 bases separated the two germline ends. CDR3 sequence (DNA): TGTGCCAGCAGTTCCGACACTAGGACTGAAGCTTTCTTT. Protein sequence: CASSSDTRTEAFF.

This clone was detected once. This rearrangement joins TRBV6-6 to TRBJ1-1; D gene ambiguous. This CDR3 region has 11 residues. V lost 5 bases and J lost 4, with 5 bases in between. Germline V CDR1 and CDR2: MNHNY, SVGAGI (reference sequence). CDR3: CASSLATEAFF. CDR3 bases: TGTGCCAGCAGTCTAGCCACTGAAGCTTTCTTT.

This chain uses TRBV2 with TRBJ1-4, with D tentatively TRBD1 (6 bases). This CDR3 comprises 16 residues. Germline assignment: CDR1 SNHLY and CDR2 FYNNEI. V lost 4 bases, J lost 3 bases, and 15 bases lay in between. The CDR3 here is CASSVNRAGANEKLFF. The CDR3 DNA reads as TGTGCCAGCAGTGTGAACAGGGCAGGCGCTAATGAAAAACTGTTTTTT.

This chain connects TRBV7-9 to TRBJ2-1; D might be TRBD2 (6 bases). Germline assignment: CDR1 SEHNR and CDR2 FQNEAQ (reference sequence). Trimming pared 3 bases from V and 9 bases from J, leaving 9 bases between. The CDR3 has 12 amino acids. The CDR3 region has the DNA TGTGCCAGCAGCTTTCTCGGGGGTGAGCAGTTCTTC. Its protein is CASSFLGGEQFF.

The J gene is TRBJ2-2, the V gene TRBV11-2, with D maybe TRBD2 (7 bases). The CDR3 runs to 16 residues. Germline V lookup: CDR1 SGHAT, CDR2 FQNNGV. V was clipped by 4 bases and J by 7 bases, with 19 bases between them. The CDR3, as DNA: TGTGCCAGCAGCTCAGCGGGACAAGGGGAAAGCGGGGAGCTGTTTTTT. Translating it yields CASSSAGQGESGELFF.

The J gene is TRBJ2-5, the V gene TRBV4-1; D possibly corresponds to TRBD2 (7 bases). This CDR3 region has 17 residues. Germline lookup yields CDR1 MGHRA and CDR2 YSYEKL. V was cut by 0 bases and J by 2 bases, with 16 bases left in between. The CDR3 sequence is CASSQDQKRGGQETQYF. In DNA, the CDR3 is TGCGCCAGCAGCCAAGATCAAAAGAGGGGGGGACAAGAGACCCAGTACTTC.

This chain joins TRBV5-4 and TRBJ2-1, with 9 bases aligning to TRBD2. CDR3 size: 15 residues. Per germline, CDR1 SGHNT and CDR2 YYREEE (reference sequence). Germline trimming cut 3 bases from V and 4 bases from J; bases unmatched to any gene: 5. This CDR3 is CASSSQRGEYNEQFF. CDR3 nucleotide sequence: TGTGCCAGCAGCTCGCAGCGGGGGGAATACAATGAGCAGTTCTTC.

The CDR3 sequence: CASSLVGGGGNQPQHF. In nucleotides, the CDR3 is TGTGCCAGCAGCTTAGTCGGTGGCGGGGGAAATCAGCCCCAGCATTTT. J is TRBJ1-5 and V is TRBV7-8; D is perhaps TRBD1 (5 bases). CDR1 and CDR2 from the germline V gene are SGHVS and FQNEAQ. V gave up 1 base and J gave up 4 bases, with 14 bases separating them. CDR3 length: 16 amino acids.

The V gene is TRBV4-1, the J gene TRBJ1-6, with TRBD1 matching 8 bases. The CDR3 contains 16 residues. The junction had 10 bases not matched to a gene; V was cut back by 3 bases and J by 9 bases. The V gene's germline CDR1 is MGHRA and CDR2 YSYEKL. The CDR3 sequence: CASSQADRAVRSPLHF. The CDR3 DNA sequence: TGCGCCAGCAGCCAGGCGGACAGGGCAGTACGTTCACCCCTCCACTTT.

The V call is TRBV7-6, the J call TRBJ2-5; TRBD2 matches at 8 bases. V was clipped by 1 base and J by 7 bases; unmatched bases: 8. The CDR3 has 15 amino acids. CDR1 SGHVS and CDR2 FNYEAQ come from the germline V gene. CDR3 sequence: CASSLETGGGWTQYF. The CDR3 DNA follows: TGTGCCAGCAGCTTAGAGACGGGAGGGGGATGGACCCAGTACTTC. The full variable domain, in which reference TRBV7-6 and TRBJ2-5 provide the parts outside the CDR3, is GAGVSQSPRYKVTKRGQDVALRCDPISGHVSLYWYRQALGQGPEFLTYFNYEAQQDKSGLPNDRFSAERPEGSISTLTIQRTEQRDSAMYRCASSLETGGGWTQYFGPGTRLLVL.

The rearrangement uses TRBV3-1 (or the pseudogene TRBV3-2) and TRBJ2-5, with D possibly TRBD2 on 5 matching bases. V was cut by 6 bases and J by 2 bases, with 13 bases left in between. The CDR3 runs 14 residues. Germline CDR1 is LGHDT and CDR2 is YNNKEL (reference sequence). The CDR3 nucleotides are TGTGCCAGCAGTGCAAGCGGAGTACAAGAGACCCAGTACTTC. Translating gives CASSASGVQETQYF.

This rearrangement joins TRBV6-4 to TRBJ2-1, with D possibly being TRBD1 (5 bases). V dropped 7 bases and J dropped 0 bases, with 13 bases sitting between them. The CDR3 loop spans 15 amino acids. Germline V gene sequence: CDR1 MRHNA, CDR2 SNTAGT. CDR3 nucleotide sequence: TGTGCCAGCACCCCAGACAGTAGCTCCTACAATGAGCAGTTCTTC. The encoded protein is CASTPDSSSYNEQFF.

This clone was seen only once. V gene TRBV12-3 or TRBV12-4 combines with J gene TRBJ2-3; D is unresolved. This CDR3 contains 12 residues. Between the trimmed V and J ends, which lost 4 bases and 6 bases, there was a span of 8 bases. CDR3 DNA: TGTGCCAGCAGTTATTCCCCGGATACGCAGTATTTT. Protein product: CASSYSPDTQYF.

The CDR3 nucleotides are TGTGCCAGCAGCGAGGGACAGTTATATGGCTACACCTTC. This translates into CASSEGQLYGYTF. J is TRBJ1-2 and V is TRBV12-3 or TRBV12-4, with TRBD1 matching over 7 bases. The CDR3 spans 13 residues. With V trimmed by 6 bases and J by 5 bases, 6 bases remained unmatched.

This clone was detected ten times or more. The CDR3 here is CASKVAGRGENEQFF. For the CDR3, the DNA is TGCGCCAGCAAGGTTGCAGGACGGGGTGAGAATGAGCAGTTCTTC. The genes are TRBV5-1 and TRBJ2-1; TRBD2 is a possible D gene (5 bases). Germline V lookup: CDR1 SGHRS, CDR2 YFSETQ. With 6 bases removed from V and 7 bases from J, the gap between germline ends came to 20 bases. The CDR3 spans 15 residues.

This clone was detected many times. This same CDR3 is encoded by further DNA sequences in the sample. CDR3 region: CASSRTAYEQYF. CDR3 coding DNA: TGTGCCAGCAGTAGGACAGCCTACGAGCAGTACTTC. The rearrangement uses TRBV2 and TRBJ2-7, with D tentatively TRBD1 (6 bases). The CDR3 extends over 12 amino acids. Germline CDR1 and CDR2: SNHLY and FYNNEI. V lost 5 bases and J lost 2, with 7 bases in between.

The CDR3 nucleotides read TGTGCCAGCAGTCCAACAGTAACAGGGGGACCTACCTACGAGCAGTACTTC. This codes for CASSPTVTGGPTYEQYF. This sequence joins TRBV27 and TRBJ2-7; 8 bases match TRBD1. J was trimmed by 2 bases and V by 5 bases; bases with no gene match: 14. This CDR3 comprises 17 residues. The germline gives CDR1 MNHEY, CDR2 SMNVEV (reference sequence).

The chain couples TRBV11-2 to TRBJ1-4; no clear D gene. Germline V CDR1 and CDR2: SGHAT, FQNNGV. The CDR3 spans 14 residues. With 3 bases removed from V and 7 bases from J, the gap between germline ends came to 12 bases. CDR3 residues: CASSFAPGSEKLFF. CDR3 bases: TGTGCCAGCAGCTTTGCTCCCGGGAGTGAAAAACTGTTTTTT.

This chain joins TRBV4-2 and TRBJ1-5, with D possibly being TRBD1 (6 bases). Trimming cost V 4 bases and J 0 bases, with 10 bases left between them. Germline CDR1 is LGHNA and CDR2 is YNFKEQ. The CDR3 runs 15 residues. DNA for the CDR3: TGTGCCAGCAGCCGAAACAGGGATAGCAATCAGCCCCAGCATTTT. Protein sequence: CASSRNRDSNQPQHF.

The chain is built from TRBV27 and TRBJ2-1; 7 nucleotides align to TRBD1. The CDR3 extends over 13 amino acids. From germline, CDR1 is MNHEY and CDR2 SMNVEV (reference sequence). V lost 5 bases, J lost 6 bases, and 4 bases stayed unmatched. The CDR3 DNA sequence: TGTGCCAGCAGTCACAGGGGATCCAATGAGCAGTTCTTC. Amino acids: CASSHRGSNEQFF.

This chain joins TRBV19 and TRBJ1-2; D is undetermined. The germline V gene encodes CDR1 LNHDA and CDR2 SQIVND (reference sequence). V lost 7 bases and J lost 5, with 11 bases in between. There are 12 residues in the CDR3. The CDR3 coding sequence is TGTGCCAGTACCCAGGAAGGTTATGGCTACACCTTC. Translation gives CASTQEGYGYTF.

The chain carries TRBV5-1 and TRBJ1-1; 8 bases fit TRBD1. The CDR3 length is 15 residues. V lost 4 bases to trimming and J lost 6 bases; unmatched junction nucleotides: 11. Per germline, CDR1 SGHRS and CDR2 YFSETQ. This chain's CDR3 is CASSTDRGSESEAFF. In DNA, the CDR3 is TGCGCCAGCAGCACCGACAGGGGATCTGAGTCTGAAGCTTTCTTT.

The CDR3 is CASSQDNRWGKNIQYF. In nucleotides, the CDR3 is TGTGCCAGCAGCCAAGATAACAGGTGGGGCAAAAACATTCAGTACTTC. The J gene is TRBJ2-4, the V gene TRBV3-1 (or the pseudogene TRBV3-2); tentatively, D is TRBD1 (5 bases). The CDR3 consists of 16 residues. Trimming removed 0 bases at V and 3 bases at J, with 12 bases between. Germline V CDR1 and CDR2: LGHDT, YNNKEL (reference sequence).

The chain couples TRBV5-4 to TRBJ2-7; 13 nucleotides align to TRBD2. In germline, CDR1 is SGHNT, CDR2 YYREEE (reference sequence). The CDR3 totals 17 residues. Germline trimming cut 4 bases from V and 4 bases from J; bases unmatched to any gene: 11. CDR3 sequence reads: CASSRQITSGGAYEQYF. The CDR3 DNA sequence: TGTGCCAGCAGCAGACAGATTACTAGCGGGGGGGCGTACGAGCAGTACTTC.

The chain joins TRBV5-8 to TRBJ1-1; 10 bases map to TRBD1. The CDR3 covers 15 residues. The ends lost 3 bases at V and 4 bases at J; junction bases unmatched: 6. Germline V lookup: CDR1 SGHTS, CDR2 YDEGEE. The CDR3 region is CASSWDRGGSTEAFF. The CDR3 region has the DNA TGTGCCAGCAGCTGGGACAGGGGAGGGTCCACTGAAGCTTTCTTT.

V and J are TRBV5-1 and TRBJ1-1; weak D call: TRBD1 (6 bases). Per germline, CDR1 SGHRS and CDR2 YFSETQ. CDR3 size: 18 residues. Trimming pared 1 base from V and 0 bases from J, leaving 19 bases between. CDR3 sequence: CASSLPGVRGKVNTEAFF. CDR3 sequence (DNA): TGCGCCAGCAGCTTGCCTGGGGTAAGGGGGAAGGTGAACACTGAAGCTTTCTTT.

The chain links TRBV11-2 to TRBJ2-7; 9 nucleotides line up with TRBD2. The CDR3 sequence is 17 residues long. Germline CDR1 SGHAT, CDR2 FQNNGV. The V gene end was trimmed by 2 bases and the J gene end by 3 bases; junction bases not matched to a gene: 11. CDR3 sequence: CASSLKSSGVRNYEQYF. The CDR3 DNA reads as TGTGCCAGCAGCTTAAAATCTAGCGGGGTCCGAAACTACGAGCAGTACTTC.

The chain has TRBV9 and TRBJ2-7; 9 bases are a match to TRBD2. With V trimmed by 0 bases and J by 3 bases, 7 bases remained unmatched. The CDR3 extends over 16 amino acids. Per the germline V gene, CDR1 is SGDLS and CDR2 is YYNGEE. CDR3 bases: TGTGCCAGCAGCGTAGGCGGGAGGGAAGTTTTCTACGAGCAGTACTTC. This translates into CASSVGGREVFYEQYF.

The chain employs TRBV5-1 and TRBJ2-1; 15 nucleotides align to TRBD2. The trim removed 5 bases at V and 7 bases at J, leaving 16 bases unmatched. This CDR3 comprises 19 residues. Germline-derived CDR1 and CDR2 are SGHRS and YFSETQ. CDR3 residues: CASSPRGTSGRPPRNEQFF. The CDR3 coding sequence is TGCGCCAGCAGTCCCCGCGGGACTAGCGGGAGGCCCCCCAGGAATGAGCAGTTCTTC.

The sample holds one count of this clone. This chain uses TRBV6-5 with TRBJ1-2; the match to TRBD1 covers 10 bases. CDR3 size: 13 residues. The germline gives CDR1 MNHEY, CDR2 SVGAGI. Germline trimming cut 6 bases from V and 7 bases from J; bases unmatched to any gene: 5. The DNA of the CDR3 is TGTGCCAGCAGGCGACAGGGGGCAGCTGGCTACACCTTC. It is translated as CASRRQGAAGYTF.

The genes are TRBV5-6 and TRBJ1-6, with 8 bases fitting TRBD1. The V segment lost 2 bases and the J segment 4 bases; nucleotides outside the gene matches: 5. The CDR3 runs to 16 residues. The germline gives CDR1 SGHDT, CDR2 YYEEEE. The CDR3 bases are TGTGCCAGCAGCTTCTCCGGGACAGGATATAATTCACCCCTCCACTTT. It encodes CASSFSGTGYNSPLHF.